This TCR beta chain was recorded in a study of T cells in Graves' hyperthyroidism and ophthalmopathy (dated by TCRdb to about 2019). Regarding the study in general: Peripheral blood samples were taken at the time of initial diagnosis, prior to any treatment. The 85 to 100 discovery patients were divided at random into training and test sets in a 7:3 ratio. Prospective prediction of ophthalmopathy was tested in an independent validation cohort of approximately 18 hyperthyroidism patients and 15 to 17 patients who later progressed to ophthalmopathy. TCR Vbeta CDR3 sequencing of 120 to 150 peripheral blood samples (43 ophthalmopathy, some 75 hyperthyroidism and approximately 17 progressor patients) is reported in the paper. Once sampling was done, hyperthyroidism patients were given methimazole at a starting dose of 30 mg daily, whereas ophthalmopathy patients were given high-dose intravenous methylprednisolone. To identify distinguishing TCR V-J signatures, a discovery cohort of around 100 patients was used, comprising some 45 with Graves' ophthalmopathy and 57 with stable Graves' hyperthyroidism. In addition, the study compared T-cell repertoires in thyroid tissue and in blood from six Graves' hyperthyroidism patients.

Stable Graves' hyperthyroidism was defined as the absence of progression to ophthalmopathy over 18 months of follow-up. Hyperthyroidism patients were newly diagnosed, had a disease duration of under 2 months, and were aged 18 to 65 years. Any patient with an uncontrolled infection, another autoimmune disease, pregnancy or lactation was excluded. Clinical symptoms, serum thyroxine and TRAb, thyroid ultrasound, and orbital computed tomography formed the basis for the diagnoses. Ficoll-Paque density gradient centrifugation was used to isolate PBMCs from 8 to 10 ml of fresh peripheral blood. Trizol reagent was used to extract total RNA, and RNA quality was then checked on an Agilent 2100 Bioanalyzer. The CDR3 goes from the cysteine to the phenylalanine over 15 residues. The entry retains the CDR3 DNA only, 45 bases that are in frame from base 1. Deletion took 5 bases off V and 0 bases off J, with a span of 13 bases between the germline ends. As encoded in the germline V gene, CDR1 is MDHEN while CDR2 is SYDVKM.

The TCR beta CDR3 regions were amplified from the RNA transcripts. A first-round RT-PCR of the TCR CDR3 used the HTBI primer set with the Qiagen OneStep RT-PCR kit. The libraries were constructed in a second round of multiplex PCR and then size-selected and purified. Libraries were sequenced paired-end with 100 bp reads on an Illumina HiSeq2000. The study's own analysis went as follows. Raw data were processed with SOAPnuke, discarding reads with adapters, uncalled bases, mean Phred below 15, or no exact constant-primer or identifier match. High-quality paired reads were merged with COPE v1.2.5, and unique nucleotide sequences were defined as clonotypes. MiTCR v1.1 was used to align the clonotypes against IMGT TRBV, TRBD and TRBJ reference segments. Only V-J combinations with frequency above 0.0001, covering 99% to 99.2% of repertoires, were analysed. The TCS score was defined as F50 (clonal expansion) divided by E x V (chaos), with BLOSUM62-based TCRdist calculated between CDR3 peptides within each V-J. Welch's t-statistics and random forest reduced roughly 530 V-J features to about 13, which were used in a naive Bayes classifier (R e1071). TCRdb reanalyzed the raw reads on its own, using fastp at Q25 for trimming and MiXCR for clone calling, and kept in-frame beta chains. Each CDR3 protein appears once, grouped with its most common genes and DNA. V and J calls and clone size were set by TCRdb, not the authors. This sample holds 500,000 to 750,000 distinct CDR3 sequences; more than 15% were observed only once. The ten largest clones add up to about 7% of the sample.

This clonotype appeared many times. No antigen is known for it. No much larger clonotype is one base removed from it; base qualities were not supplied. Broad study findings and their caveats: A 13 V-J signature model separated ophthalmopathy from stable hyperthyroidism, with roughly 88% sensitivity and roughly 81% specificity in cross-validation and 80%/75% in testing. Most expanded thyroid clonotypes (frequency above 0.001) were also detected in blood, suggesting blood repertoires may reflect thyroid immune responses. In validation, the model predicted progression to ophthalmopathy a median of roughly six months before onset, with 70% to 71% sensitivity and 72.22% specificity. Sample size was not statistically predetermined, and blinding of investigators to group allocation was not performed.

The V and J genes are TRBV28 and TRBJ1-1; no confident D gene assignment can be made. Sequencing was carried out using blood. The clonotype was recovered from a woman aged 25 to 39 with Graves' hyperthyroidism. The sequence in DNA is TGTGCCAGCAGTCTCGGACGCCTCATGAACACTGAAGCTTTCTTT. Its amino acids are CASSLGRLMNTEAFF.